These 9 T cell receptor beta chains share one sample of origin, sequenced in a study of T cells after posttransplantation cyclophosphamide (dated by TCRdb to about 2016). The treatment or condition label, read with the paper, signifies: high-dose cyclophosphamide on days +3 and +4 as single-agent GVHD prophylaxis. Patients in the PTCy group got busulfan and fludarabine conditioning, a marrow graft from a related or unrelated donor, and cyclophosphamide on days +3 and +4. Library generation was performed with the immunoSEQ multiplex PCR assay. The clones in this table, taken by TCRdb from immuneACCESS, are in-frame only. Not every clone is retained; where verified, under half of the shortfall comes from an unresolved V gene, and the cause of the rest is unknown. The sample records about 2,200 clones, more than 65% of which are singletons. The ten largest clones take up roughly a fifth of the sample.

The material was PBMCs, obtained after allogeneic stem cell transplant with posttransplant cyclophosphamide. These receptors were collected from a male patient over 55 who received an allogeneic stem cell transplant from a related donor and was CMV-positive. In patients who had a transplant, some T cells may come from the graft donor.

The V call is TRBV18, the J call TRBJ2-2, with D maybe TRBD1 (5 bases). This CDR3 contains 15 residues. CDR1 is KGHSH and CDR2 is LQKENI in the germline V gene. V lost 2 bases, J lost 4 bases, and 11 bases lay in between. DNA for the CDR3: TGTGCCAGCTCACCAGAGCAAGACAGCACCGGGGAGCTGTTTTTT. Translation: CASSPEQDSTGELFF. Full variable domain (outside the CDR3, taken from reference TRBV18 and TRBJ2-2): NAGVMQNPRHLVRRRGQEARLRCSPMKGHSHVYWYRQLPEEGLKFMVYLQKENIIDESGMPKERFSAEFPKEGPSILRIQQVVRGDSAAYFCASSPEQDSTGELFFGEGSRLTVL.

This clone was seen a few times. The CDR3 protein is CASSRVLQGNEQFF. CDR3 DNA sequence: TGTGCCAGCAGTAGAGTTTTACAGGGGAATGAGCAGTTCTTC. V gene TRBV7-9 combines with J gene TRBJ2-1; 7 positions match TRBD1. The CDR3 length is 14 residues. Trimming took 6 bases from V and 7 from J; bases not matched to a gene: 9. Germline values: CDR1 SEHNR, CDR2 FQNEAQ (reference sequence).

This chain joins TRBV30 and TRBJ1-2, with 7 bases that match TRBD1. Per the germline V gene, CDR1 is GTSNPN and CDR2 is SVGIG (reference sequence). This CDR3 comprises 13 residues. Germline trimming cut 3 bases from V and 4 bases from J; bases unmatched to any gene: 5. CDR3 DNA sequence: TGTGCCTGGAGAAACCCAGGGGGCTATGGCTACACCTTC. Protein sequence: CAWRNPGGYGYTF. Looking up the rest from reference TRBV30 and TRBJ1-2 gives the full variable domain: SQTIHQWPATLVQPVGSPLSLECTVEGTSNPNLYWYRQAAGRGLQLLFYSVGIGQISSEVPQNLSASRPQDRQFILSSKKLLLSDSGFYLCAWRNPGGYGYTFGSGTRLTVV.

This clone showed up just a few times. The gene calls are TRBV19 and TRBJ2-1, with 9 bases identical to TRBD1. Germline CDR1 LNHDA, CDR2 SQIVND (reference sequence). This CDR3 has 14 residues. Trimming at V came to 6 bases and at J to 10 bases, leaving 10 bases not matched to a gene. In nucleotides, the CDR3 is TGTGCCAGTAGCCCCGGGACAGGGTTTGGCGAGCAGTTCTTC. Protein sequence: CASSPGTGFGEQFF.

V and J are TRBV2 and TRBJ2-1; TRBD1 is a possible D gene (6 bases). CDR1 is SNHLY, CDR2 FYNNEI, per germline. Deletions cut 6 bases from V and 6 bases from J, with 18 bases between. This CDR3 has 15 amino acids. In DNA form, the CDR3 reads TGTGCCAGCAGCCAAGACAGGCGGATGATCAATGAGCAGTTCTTC. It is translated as CASSQDRRMINEQFF.

CDR3 residues: CASKLRTFRTEAFF. CDR3 nucleotide sequence: TGTGCCAGCAAACTCCGGACATTCCGGACTGAAGCTTTCTTT. V usage is TRBV6-1 and J usage is TRBJ1-1, with D perhaps TRBD1 (5 bases). The germline gives CDR1 MNHNS, CDR2 SASEGT. Trimming stripped 7 bases from V and 5 bases from J, with 17 bases between. CDR3 length equals 14 residues.

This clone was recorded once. CDR3 region: CASSVHPSANEQYF. Here the CDR3 DNA reads TGTGCCAGCAGCGTGCACCCCTCAGCGAACGAGCAGTACTTC. The chain carries TRBV9 and TRBJ2-7; D gene ambiguous. The CDR3 is 14 residues long. Trimming stripped 2 bases from V and 5 bases from J, with 14 bases between. Germline CDR1 is SGDLS and CDR2 is YYNGEE.

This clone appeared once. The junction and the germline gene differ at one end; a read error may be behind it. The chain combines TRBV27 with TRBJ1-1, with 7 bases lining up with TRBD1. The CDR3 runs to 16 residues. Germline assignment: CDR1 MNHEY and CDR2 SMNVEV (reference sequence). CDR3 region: CASSLSLTGSLTEAFF. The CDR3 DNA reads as TGTGCCAGCAGTCTATCCTTGACAGGGTCTTTAACTGAAGCTTTCTTT.

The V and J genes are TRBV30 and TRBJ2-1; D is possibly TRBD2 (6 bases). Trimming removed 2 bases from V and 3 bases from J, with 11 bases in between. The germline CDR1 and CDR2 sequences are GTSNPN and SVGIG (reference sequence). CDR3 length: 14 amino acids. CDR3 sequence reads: CAWSTEGNYNEQFF. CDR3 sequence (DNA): TGTGCCTGGAGTACGGAGGGGAACTACAATGAGCAGTTCTTC. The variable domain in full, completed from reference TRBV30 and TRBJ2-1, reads SQTIHQWPATLVQPVGSPLSLECTVEGTSNPNLYWYRQAAGRGLQLLFYSVGIGQISSEVPQNLSASRPQDRQFILSSKKLLLSDSGFYLCAWSTEGNYNEQFFGPGTRLTVL.